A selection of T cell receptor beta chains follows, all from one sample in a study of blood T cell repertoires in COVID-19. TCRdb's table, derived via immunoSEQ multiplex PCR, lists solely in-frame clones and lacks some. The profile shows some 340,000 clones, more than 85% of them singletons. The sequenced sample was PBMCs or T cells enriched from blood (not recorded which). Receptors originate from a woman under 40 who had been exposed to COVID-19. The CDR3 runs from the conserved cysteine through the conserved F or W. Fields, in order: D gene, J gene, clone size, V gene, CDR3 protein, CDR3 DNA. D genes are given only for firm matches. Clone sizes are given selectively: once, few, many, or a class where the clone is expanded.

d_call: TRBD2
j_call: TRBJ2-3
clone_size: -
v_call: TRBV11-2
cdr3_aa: CASSLRVASGEFTDTQYF
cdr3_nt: TGTGCCAGCAGCTTAAGGGTTGCTAGCGGGGAGTTCACAGATACGCAGTATTTT

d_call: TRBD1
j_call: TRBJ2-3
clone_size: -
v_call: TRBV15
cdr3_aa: CATSRVGQGSTDTQYF
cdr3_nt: TGTGCCACCAGCAGAGTTGGACAGGGGAGCACAGATACGCAGTATTTT

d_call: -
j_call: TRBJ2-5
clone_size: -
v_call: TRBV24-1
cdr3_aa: CATSGPTRATQETQYF
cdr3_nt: TGTGCCACCAGTGGCCCTACTAGGGCGACCCAAGAGACCCAGTACTTC

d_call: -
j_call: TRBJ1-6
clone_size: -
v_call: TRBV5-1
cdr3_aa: CASSRLTGNQSPLHF
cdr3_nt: TGCGCCAGCAGCCGGCTCACAGGGAATCAATCACCCCTCCACTTT

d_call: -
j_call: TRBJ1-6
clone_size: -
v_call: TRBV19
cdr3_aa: CASSTQTRDNSPLHF
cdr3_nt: TGTGCCAGTAGCACTCAGACTCGGGATAATTCACCCCTCCACTTT

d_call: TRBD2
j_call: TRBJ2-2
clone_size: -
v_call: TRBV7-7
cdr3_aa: CASSAHGGGWLNTGELFF
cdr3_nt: TGTGCCAGCAGCGCCCACGGGGGGGGCTGGCTGAACACCGGGGAGCTGTTTTTT

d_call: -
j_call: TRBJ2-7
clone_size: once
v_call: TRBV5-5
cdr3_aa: CASSLGGTYGSYEQYF
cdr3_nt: TGTGCCAGCAGCTTGGGCGGGACTTACGGCTCCTACGAGCAGTACTTC

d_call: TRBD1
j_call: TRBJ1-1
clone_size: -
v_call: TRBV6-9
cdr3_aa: CASSTGERAFF
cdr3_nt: TGTGCCAGCAGTACAGGGGAAAGAGCTTTCTTT

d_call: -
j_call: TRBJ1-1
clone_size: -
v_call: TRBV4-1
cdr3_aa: CASSLLGGAVGTEAFF
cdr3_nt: TGCGCCAGCAGCCTACTTGGGGGCGCGGTCGGCACTGAAGCTTTCTTT

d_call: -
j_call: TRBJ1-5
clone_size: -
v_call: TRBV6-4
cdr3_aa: CASSPRRRCGSNQPQHF
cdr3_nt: TGTGCCAGCAGCCCAAGACGCAGGTGTGGGAGCAATCAGCCCCAGCATTTT

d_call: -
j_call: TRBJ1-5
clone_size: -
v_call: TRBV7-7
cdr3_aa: CASSPMRSNQPQHF
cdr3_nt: TGTGCCAGCAGCCCGATGCGAAGCAATCAGCCCCAGCATTTT

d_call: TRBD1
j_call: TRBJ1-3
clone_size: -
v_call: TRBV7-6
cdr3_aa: CASSLTGSLSGNTIYF
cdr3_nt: TGTGCCAGCAGCCTGACAGGGTCCCTTTCTGGAAACACCATATATTTT

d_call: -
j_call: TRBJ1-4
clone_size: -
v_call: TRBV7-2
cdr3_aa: CASSLAQGSGRLFF
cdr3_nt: TGTGCCAGCAGCTTAGCGCAGGGGTCCGGTCGGCTGTTTTTT

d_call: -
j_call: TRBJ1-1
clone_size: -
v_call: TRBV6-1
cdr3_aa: CASSEKRNTEAFF
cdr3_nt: TGTGCCAGCAGTGAAAAGCGGAACACTGAAGCTTTCTTT

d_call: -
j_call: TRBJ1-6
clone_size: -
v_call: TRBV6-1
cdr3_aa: CASSDTTVPSYNSPLHF
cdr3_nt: TGTGCCAGCAGTGACACGACAGTTCCCTCTTATAATTCACCCCTCCACTTT

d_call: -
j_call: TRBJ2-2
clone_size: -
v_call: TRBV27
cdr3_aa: CASSSGWDTGELFF
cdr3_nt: TGTGCCAGCAGTTCAGGTTGGGACACCGGGGAGCTGTTTTTT

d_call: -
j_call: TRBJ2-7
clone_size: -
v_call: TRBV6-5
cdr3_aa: CASTGGPGEQYF
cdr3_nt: TGTGCCTCAACCGGAGGGCCGGGCGAGCAGTACTTC

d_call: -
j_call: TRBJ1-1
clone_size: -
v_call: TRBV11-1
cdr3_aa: CASSLETVGTEAFF
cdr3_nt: TGTGCCAGCAGCTTAGAAACTGTCGGCACTGAAGCTTTCTTT

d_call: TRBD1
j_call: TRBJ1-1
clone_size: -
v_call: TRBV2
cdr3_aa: CASTPDRGRGEAFF
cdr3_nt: TGTGCCAGCACCCCGGACAGGGGACGGGGTGAAGCTTTCTTT

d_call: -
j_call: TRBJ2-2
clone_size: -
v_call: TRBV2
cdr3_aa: CASTELGGYSGELFF
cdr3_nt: TGTGCCAGCACCGAACTGGGGGGTTATTCCGGGGAGCTGTTTTTT

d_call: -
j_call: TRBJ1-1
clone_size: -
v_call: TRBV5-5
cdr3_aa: CASSRQSNTEAFF
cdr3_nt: TGTGCCAGCAGCCGACAATCGAACACTGAAGCTTTCTTT

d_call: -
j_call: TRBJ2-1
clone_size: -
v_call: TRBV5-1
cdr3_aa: CASSLAGGYYNEQFF
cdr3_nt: TGCGCCAGCAGCTTGGCTGGCGGGTACTACAATGAGCAGTTCTTC

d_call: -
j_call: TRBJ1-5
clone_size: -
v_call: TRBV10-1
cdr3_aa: CAIHRGCQPQHF
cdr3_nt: TGCGCCATACACAGAGGGTGTCAGCCCCAGCATTTT

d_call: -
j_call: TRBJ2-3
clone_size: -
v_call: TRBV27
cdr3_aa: CASSLFLPLGGLSTDTQYF
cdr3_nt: TGTGCCAGCAGTTTATTCCTCCCCCTGGGGGGGCTGAGCACAGATACGCAGTATTTT

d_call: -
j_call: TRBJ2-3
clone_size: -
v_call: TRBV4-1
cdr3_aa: CASSPTQLTRGGDTQYF
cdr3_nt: TGCGCCAGCAGCCCCACGCAATTGACCAGGGGCGGGGATACGCAGTATTTT

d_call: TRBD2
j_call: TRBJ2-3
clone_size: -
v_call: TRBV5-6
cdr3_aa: CASSLAPRGFTDTQYF
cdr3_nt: TGTGCCAGCAGCTTGGCTCCGCGGGGGTTCACAGATACGCAGTATTTT

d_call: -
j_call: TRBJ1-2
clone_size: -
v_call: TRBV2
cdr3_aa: CASSPSRQYGYTF
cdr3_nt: TGTGCCAGCAGCCCGAGCAGACAGTATGGCTACACCTTC